This TCR beta chain comes out of a study of persistence of HIV-infected CD4 T cells. Study in general: Donors had been on suppressive ART for a median of 8 years. Up to about 200 mL blood was drawn at multiple time points; a couple of donors had single-time leukapheresis. General observations from the study: CMV- and Gag-responding cells had lower TCRbeta richness than CD3/CD28-responding cells.

About this clone itself: What it binds is not known.

The stimulus was lysate of CMV-infected fibroblasts, approximately 9.6 ug/mL. Sorting of responding CD4+ T cells relied on upregulated CD40 ligand together with CD69. The libraries were made with immunoSEQ version 4 in survey mode. Each sample used up to roughly 1 ug genomic DNA diluted to approximately 10 ng/uL. Generated by immunoSEQ multiplex PCR, the TCRdb table keeps only in-frame clones and is missing some. The sample shows over 6,000 clones, approximately 81% of them seen only once. The sequences come from CD4+ T cells sorted from PBMCs after approximately 20-hour stimulation, collected from a patient who received antiretroviral therapy. The TCR was taken from an adult woman with HIV who was CMV-seropositive.

CDR3 nucleotide sequence: TGTGCCAGCAGCTTAGAAGTAGGGCACCACAGGGATGACAATCAGCCCCAGCATTTT. This sequence encodes CASSLEVGHHRDDNQPQHF. V usage is TRBV11-3 and J usage is TRBJ1-5, with D possibly being TRBD1 (6 bases). Per germline, CDR1 SGHNT and CDR2 YENEEA. Trimming pared 0 bases from V and 3 bases from J, leaving 21 bases between. This CDR3 region has 19 residues.